A single T cell receptor (beta chain) is shown here with its context. The antigen remains unidentified. The record originates from a study of vaccination and CD4 T cells after COVID-19. Background on the study: Some control cultures received a CEFX pool, which served as the positive control. Others received an HIV-1 Nef pool or no peptide.

An Oncomine TCR Beta short-read assay was used to sequence the DNA from cultured CD4+ T cells. Investigators isolated genomic DNA from cultured CD4+ T cells. TCRdb used MiXCR to reprocess the PCR reads, holding one entry per CDR3 protein. The data hold under 11,000 distinct CDR3 sequences, with less than 40% observed a single time. The sample's treatment: approximately nine-day PBMC culture with coronavirus spike peptide pools or control peptides (ViraFEST assay). CD4+ T-cell collection from the unexposed donor predated the COVID-19 pandemic (2011-2018). For ViraFEST, peptide pools expanded antigen-specific T cells, after which the TCRs were sequenced. V shed 3 bases and J shed 7 bases, with 12 bases lying between them. Germline CDR1 is SGHVS and CDR2 is FNYEAQ. This CDR3 region has 13 residues.

Sequencing was carried out using CD4+ T cells from blood, cultured in vitro. The sequence derives from a human donor in good health. V gene TRBV7-6 combines with J gene TRBJ1-2; weak D call: TRBD1 (5 bases). The CDR3 sequence is CASSLSLRAGYTF. The CDR3 coding sequence is TGTGCCAGCAGCTTGTCCCTCAGGGCTGGCTACACCTTC.